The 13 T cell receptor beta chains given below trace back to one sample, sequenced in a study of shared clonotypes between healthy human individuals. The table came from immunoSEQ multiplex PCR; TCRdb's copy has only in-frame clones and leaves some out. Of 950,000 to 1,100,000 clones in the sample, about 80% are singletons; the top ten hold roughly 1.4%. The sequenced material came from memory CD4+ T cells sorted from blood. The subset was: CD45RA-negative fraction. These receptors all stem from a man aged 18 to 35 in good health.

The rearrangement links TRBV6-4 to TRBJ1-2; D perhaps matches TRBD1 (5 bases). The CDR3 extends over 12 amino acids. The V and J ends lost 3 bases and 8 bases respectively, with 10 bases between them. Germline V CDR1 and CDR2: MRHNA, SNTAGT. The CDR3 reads CASSEGKGGYTF. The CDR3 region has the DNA TGTGCCAGCAGTGAAGGGAAGGGGGGCTACACCTTC.

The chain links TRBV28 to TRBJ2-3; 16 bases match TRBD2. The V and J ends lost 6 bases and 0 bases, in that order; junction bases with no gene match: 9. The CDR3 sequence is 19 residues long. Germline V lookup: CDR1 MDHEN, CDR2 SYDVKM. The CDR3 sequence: CASSPAGLAGGRSTDTQYF. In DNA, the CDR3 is TGTGCCAGCAGCCCCGCGGGACTAGCGGGAGGGCGGAGCACAGATACGCAGTATTTT.

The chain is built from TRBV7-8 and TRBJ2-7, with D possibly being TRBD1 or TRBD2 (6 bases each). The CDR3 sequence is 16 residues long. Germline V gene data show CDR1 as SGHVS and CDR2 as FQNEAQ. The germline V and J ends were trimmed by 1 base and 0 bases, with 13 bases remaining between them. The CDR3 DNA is TGTGCCAGCAGCTTAGTTATTAGGGGGGACTCCTACGAGCAGTACTTC. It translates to CASSLVIRGDSYEQYF. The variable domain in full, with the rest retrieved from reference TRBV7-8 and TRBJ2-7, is GAGVSQSPRYKVAKRGQDVALRCDPISGHVSLFWYQQALGQGPEFLTYFQNEAQLDKSGLPSDRFFAERPEGSVSTLKIQRTQQEDSAVYLCASSLVIRGDSYEQYFGPGTRLTVT.

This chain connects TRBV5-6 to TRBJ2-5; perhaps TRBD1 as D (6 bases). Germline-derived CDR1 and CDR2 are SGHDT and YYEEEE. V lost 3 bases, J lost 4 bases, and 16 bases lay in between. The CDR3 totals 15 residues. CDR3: CASSYAPTGGETQYF. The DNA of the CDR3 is TGTGCCAGCAGCTACGCGCCGACAGGCGGAGAGACCCAGTACTTC.

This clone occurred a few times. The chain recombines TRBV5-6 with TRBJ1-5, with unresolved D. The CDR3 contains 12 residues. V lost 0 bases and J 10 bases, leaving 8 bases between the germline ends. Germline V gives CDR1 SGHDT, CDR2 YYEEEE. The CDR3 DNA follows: TGTGCCAGCAGCTTGGGGGGATTACCCCAGCATTTT. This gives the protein CASSLGGLPQHF.

The CDR3 DNA reads TGCGCCAGCAGCCAAGTGAACAGGGCCGCCCGTTACAATGAGCAGTTCTTC. This gives the protein CASSQVNRAARYNEQFF. The chain has TRBV4-1 and TRBJ2-1, with D possibly matching TRBD1 (6 bases). Germline values: CDR1 MGHRA, CDR2 YSYEKL. This CDR3 has 17 amino acids. Deletions cut 1 base from V and 4 bases from J, with 17 bases between.

CDR3 nucleotides: TGTGCCAGCAGTCAGGGGGTTGCGAACACTGAAGCTTTCTTT. This sequence encodes CASSQGVANTEAFF. The chain couples TRBV28 to TRBJ1-1; 7 bases are a match to TRBD1. There are 14 residues in the CDR3. The junction had 4 bases not matched to a gene; V was cut back by 5 bases and J by 1 base. The germline V gene encodes CDR1 MDHEN and CDR2 SYDVKM.

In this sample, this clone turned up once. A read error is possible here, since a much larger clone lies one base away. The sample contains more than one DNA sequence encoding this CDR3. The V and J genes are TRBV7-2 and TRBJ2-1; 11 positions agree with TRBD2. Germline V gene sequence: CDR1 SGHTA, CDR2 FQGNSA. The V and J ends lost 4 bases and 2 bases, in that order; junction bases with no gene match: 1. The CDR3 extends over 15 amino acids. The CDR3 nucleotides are TGTGCCAGCAGCTCGACTAGCGGGACCTACAATGAGCAGTTCTTC. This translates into CASSSTSGTYNEQFF.

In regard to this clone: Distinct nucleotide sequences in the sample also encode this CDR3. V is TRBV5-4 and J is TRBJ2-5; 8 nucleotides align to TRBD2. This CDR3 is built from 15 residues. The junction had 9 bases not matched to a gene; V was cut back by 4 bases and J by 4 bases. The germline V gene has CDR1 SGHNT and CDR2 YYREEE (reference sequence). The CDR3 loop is CASSPTAGVGETQYF. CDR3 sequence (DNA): TGTGCCAGCAGCCCTACAGCGGGAGTGGGAGAGACCCAGTACTTC.

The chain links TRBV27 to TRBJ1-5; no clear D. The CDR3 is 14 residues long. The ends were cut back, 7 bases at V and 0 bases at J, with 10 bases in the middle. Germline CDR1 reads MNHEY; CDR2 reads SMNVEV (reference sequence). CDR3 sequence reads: CASKPIPSNQPQHF. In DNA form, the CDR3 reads TGTGCCAGCAAGCCGATTCCTAGCAATCAGCCCCAGCATTTT.

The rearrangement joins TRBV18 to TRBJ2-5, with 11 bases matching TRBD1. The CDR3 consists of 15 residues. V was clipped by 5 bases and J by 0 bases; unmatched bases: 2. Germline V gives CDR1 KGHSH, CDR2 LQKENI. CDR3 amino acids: CASSRDRGYQETQYF. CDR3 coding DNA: TGTGCCAGCTCAAGGGACAGGGGGTACCAAGAGACCCAGTACTTC.

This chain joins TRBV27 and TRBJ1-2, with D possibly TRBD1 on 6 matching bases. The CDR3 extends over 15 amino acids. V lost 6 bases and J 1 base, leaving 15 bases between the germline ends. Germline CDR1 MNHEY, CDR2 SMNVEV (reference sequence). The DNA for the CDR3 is TGTGCCAGCAGCGCGACAGGAGGCTTTAACTATGGCTACACCTTC. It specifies CASSATGGFNYGYTF.

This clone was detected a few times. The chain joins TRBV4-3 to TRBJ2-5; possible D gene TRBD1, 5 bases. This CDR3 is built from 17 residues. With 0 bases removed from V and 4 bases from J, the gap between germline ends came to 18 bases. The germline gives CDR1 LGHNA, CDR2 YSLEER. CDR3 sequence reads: CASSQDNSAAGPETQYF. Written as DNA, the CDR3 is TGCGCCAGCAGCCAAGATAATTCGGCGGCAGGGCCAGAGACCCAGTACTTC.